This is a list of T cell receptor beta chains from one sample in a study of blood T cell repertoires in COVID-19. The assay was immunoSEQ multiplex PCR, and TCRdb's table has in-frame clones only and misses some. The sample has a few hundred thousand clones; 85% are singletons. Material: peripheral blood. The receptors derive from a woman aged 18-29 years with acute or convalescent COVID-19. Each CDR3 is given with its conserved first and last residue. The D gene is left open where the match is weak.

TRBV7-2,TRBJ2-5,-,TGTGCCAGCAGCTCCCTCGGGGGATCGGTAGAGACCCAGTACTTC,CASSSLGGSVETQYF
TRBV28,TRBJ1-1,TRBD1,TGTGCCAGCAGTTTATCAGGGGGAGCCGAAGCTTTCTTT,CASSLSGGAEAFF
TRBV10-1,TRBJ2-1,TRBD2,TGCGCCAGCGCTAGCGGGAGGGCCGAAAATGAGCAGTTCTTC,CASASGRAENEQFF
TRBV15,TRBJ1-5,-,TGTGCCACCAGCAGAGATTTGCCCGGGAATCAGCCCCAGCATTTT,CATSRDLPGNQPQHF
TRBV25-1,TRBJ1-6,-,TGTGCCAGCAGTCCCCCCCTCGGGGATTCACCCCTCCACTTT,CASSPPLGDSPLHF
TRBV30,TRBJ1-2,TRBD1,TGTGCCTTTACCGGGACAGTAAATGGCTACACCTTC,CAFTGTVNGYTF
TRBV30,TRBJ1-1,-,TGTGCCTGGAACCAGGTAGAAGCTTTCTTT,CAWNQVEAFF
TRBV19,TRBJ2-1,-,TGTGCCAGTATAGGGCAGGGATTGCAACACAATGAGCAGTTCTTC,CASIGQGLQHNEQFF
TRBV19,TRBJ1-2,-,TGTGCCAGTAGTACCGGACAGCAGCTAGGCTATGGCTACACCTTC,CASSTGQQLGYGYTF
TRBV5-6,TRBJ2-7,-,TGTGCCAGCAGCTTAAATCCTCGCTACGAGCAGTACTTC,CASSLNPRYEQYF
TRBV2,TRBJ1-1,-,TGTGCCAGCAGTTTCGCTGAAGCTTTCTTT,CASSFAEAFF